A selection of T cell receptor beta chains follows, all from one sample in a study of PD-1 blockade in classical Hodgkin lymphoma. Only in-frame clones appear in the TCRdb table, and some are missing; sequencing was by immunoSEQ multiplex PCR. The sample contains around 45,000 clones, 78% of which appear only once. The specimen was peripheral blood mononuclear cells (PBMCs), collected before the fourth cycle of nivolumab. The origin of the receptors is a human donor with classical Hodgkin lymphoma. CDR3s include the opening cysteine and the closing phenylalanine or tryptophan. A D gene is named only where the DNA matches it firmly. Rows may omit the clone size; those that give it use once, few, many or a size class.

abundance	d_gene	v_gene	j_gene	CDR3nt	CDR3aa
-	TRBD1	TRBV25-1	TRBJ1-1	TGTGCCAGCAGTGCCACCGGCGCGGGACAGGGGTACACTGAAGCTTTCTTT	CASSATGAGQGYTEAFF
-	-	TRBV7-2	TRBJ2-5	TGTGCCAGCAGCGCCCGGTACCAAGAGACCCAGTACTTC	CASSARYQETQYF
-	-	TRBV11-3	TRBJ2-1	TGTGCCAGCAGCTTACAAGCTAGCCCGGATGAGCAGTTCTTC	CASSLQASPDEQFF
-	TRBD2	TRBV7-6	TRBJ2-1	TGTGCCAGCAGCTTAGCTCTGCGGGGGGGCTACAATGAGCAGTTCTTC	CASSLALRGGYNEQFF
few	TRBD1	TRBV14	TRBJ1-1	TGTGCCAAATTCCGGGACAGGGAGGGAGCTTTCTTT	CAKFRDREGAFF
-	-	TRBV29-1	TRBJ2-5	TGCAGCGGGAGAGCTTTCGAGGGGGAGACCCAGTACTTC	CSGRAFEGETQYF
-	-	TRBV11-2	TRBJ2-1	TGTGCCAGCAGGGATTACAGGGAAAAGAGCTCCTACAATGAGCAGTTCTTC	CASRDYREKSSYNEQFF
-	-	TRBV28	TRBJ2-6	TGTGCCAGCATAAGTCGGGCGGCTGGGGCCAACGTCCTGACTTTC	CASISRAAGANVLTF
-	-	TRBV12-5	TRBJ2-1	TGTGCTAGTGGCCGCCCAGGGGAACCTTACAATGAGCAGTTCTTC	CASGRPGEPYNEQFF
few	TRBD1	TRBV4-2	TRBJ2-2	TGTGCCAGCAGCCAAGACGTAGGAGGACAGGGTTCTTCCGGGGAGCTGTTTTTT	CASSQDVGGQGSSGELFF
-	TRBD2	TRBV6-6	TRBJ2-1	TGTGCCAGCAGTAATAGCGGGGTCCGAGGAGAGCAGTTCTTC	CASSNSGVRGEQFF
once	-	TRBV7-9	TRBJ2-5	TGTGCCAGCAGCACGCAGTACGGGGGAGCGTTGTACTTC	CASSTQYGGALYF
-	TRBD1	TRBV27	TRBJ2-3	TGTGCCAGCAGCCGGACAGGGGCAGATACGCAGTATTTT	CASSRTGADTQYF
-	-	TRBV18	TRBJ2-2	TGTGCCAGCTCACCGAGACAGGGGAGGGACACCGGGGAGCTGTTTTTT	CASSPRQGRDTGELFF
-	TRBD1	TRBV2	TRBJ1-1	TGTGCCAGCGCCCCCTTAAGGACAGGGAGCACTGAAGCTTTCTTT	CASAPLRTGSTEAFF
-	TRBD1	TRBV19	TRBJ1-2	TGTGCCAGTAGTAAGGGGGCCGGAAACTATGGCTACACCTTC	CASSKGAGNYGYTF
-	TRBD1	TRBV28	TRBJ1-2	TGTGCCAGCAGGTGGCCGGGACAGGGTTATGGCTACACCTTC	CASRWPGQGYGYTF
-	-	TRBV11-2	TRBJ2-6	TGTGCCAGCAGCAAAGGCTCTGGGGCCAACGTCCTGACTTTC	CASSKGSGANVLTF
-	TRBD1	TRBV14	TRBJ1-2	TGTGCCAGCAGCCAAGCCGAGACAGGGAATGGCTACACCTTC	CASSQAETGNGYTF
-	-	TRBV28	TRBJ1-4	TGTGCCAGCAGCCTGCCGGGGCACATAACTAAACTGTTTTTT	CASSLPGHITKLFF
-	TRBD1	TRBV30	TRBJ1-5	TGTGCCTGGAGCGAGGGGGCGAGCAGCCAGCCCCAGCATTTT	CAWSEGASSQPQHF
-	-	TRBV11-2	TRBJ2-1	TGTGCCAGCAGCGGGGAAACCTACAATGAGCAGTTCTTC	CASSGETYNEQFF
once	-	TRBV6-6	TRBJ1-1	TGTGCCAGCAGCCCTACCGACAGGACCTTCACTGAAGCTTTCTTT	CASSPTDRTFTEAFF
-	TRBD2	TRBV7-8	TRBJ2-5	TGTGCCAGCAGCTTGACTAGCGGGGTACAAGAGACCCAGTACTTC	CASSLTSGVQETQYF
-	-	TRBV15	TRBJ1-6	TGTGCCACCAGCAGAGCTGGGACGGGGAATTCACCCCTCCACTTT	CATSRAGTGNSPLHF
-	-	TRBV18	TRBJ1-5	TGTGCCAGCTCACCACAGTCGACCGACGCTTGGAGCAATCAGCCCCAGCATTTT	CASSPQSTDAWSNQPQHF
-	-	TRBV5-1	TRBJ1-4	TGCGCCAGCAGCCCGGAGTGGGGTGAAAAACTGTTTTTT	CASSPEWGEKLFF
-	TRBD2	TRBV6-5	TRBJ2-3	TGTGCCAGCAGTTACTCGACAGCGGGGGGCCCAGATACGCAGTATTTT	CASSYSTAGGPDTQYF
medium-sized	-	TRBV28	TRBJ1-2	TGTGCCAGCAGTTGGGAGATTTACTATGGCTACACCTTC	CASSWEIYYGYTF
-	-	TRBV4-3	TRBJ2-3	TGCGCCAGCAGCCAAGGGAGTCTATACACAGATACGCAGTATTTT	CASSQGSLYTDTQYF
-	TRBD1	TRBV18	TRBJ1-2	TGTGCCAGCTCACCGTCCGGGACAGGGGTATATGGCTACACCTTC	CASSPSGTGVYGYTF
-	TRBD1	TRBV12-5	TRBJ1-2	TGTGCTAGTGGTTTGGAGACAGGGAACGGAGGCTACACCTTC	CASGLETGNGGYTF
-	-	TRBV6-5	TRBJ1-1	TGTGCCAGCAGTCCCCGAACAGGGAACACTGAAGCTTTCTTT	CASSPRTGNTEAFF
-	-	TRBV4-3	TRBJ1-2	TGCGCCAGCAGCCAAGATTTGTCCTATGGCTACACCTTC	CASSQDLSYGYTF
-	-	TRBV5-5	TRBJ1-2	TGTGCCAGCAGCTTGGCACTGCTGAATGGCTACACCTTC	CASSLALLNGYTF
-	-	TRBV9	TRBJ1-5	TGTGCCAGCAGCGTAGACGATTATAGCAATCAGCCCCAGCATTTT	CASSVDDYSNQPQHF
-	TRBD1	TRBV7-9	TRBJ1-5	TGTGCCAGCAGCTTAGCGTTGGACAGGGGGCATCAGCCCCAGCATTTT	CASSLALDRGHQPQHF
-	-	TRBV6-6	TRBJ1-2	TGTGCCAGCAGGCCACACACAGGGATCTATGGCTACACCTTC	CASRPHTGIYGYTF
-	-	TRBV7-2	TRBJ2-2	TGTGCCAGCAGCCCGCAGGGACCAAGCGGGGAGCTGTTTTTT	CASSPQGPSGELFF
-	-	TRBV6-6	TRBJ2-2	TGTGCCAGCAGAAGGACAGTTATCGGGGAGCTGTTTTTT	CASRRTVIGELFF